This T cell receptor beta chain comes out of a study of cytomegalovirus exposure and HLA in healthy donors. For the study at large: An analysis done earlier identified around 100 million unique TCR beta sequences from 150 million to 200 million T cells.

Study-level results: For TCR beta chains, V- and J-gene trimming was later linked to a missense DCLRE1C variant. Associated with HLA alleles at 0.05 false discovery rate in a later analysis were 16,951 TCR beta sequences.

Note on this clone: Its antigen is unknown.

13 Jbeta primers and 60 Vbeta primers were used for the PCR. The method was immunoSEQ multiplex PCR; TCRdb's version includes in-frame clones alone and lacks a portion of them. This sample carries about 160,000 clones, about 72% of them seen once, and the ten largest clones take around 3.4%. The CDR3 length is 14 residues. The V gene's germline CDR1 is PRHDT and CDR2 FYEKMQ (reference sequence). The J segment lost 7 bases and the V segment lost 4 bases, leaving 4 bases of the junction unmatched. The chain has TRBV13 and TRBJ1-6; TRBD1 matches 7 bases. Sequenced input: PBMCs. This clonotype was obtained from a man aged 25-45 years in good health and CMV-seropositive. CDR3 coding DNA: TGTGCCAGCAGCTCCACAGGGGTCAATTCACCCCTCCACTTT. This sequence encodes CASSSTGVNSPLHF.